These 12 T cell receptor beta chains originate from one sample sequenced in a study of blood T cell repertoires in COVID-19. TCRdb keeps only in-frame clones here, not all; method: immunoSEQ multiplex PCR. The table records about 160,000 clones, approximately 88% of them present only once. Sequenced: peripheral blood. The receptors come from a woman aged 60 to 75 with acute or convalescent COVID-19.

The chain couples TRBV6-5 to TRBJ1-1; TRBD1 matches at 9 bases. V shed 5 bases and J 3 bases; nucleotides not matched to a gene: 1. CDR1 MNHEY and CDR2 SVGAGI come from the germline V gene. CDR3 length: 13 amino acids. CDR3 DNA: TGTGCCAGCAGTACAGGGGGCGACACTGAAGCTTTCTTT. Protein product: CASSTGGDTEAFF.

J is TRBJ2-7 and V is TRBV7-2; TRBD2 matches at 10 bases. Germline CDR1 SGHTA, CDR2 FQGNSA. J was trimmed by 4 bases and V by 2 bases; bases with no gene match: 8. The CDR3 has 16 amino acids. Here the CDR3 DNA reads TGTGCCAGCAGCTTACAAAGCGGGGGGGTCTGGTACGAGCAGTACTTC. The encoded protein is CASSLQSGGVWYEQYF.

The chain joins TRBV28 to TRBJ1-4, with 9 bases that match TRBD1. Germline V CDR1 and CDR2: MDHEN, SYDVKM. The junction had 6 bases not matched to a gene; V was cut back by 5 bases and J by 5 bases. This CDR3 spans 15 amino acids. The CDR3 is CASSQGTGLNEKLFF. The CDR3 nucleotides read TGTGCCAGCAGTCAGGGGACAGGGTTGAATGAAAAACTGTTTTTT.

This clone was picked up one time. The J gene is TRBJ2-7, the V gene TRBV19; 9 nucleotides line up with TRBD1. Germline trimming cut 3 bases from V and 5 bases from J; bases unmatched to any gene: 2. The CDR3 totals 13 residues. Germline CDR1 and CDR2: LNHDA and SQIVND (reference sequence). CDR3 in DNA: TGTGCCAGTAGTATTACAGGGGGCAACGAGCAGTACTTC. This sequence encodes CASSITGGNEQYF. Together with reference TRBV19 and TRBJ2-7, the CDR3 gives the full variable domain: DGGITQSPKYLFRKEGQNVTLSCEQNLNHDAMYWYRQDPGQGLRLIYYSQIVNDFQKGDIAEGYSVSREKKESFPLTVTSAQKNPTAFYLCASSITGGNEQYFGPGTRLTVT.

The chain uses TRBV10-2 and TRBJ2-2, with 10 bases aligning to TRBD1. Germline V gene data show CDR1 as WSHSY and CDR2 as SAAADI. V lost 4 bases and J lost 5; bases outside the gene matches: 7. CDR3 length: 16 residues. CDR3 residues: CASSGPGQGGTGELFF. Written as DNA, the CDR3 is TGCGCCAGCAGTGGCCCCGGACAGGGGGGTACCGGGGAGCTGTTTTTT.

The rearrangement uses TRBV10-3 and TRBJ1-5, with 9 bases fitting TRBD1. The germline V gene has CDR1 ENHRY and CDR2 SYGVKD. V shed 6 bases and J 5 bases; nucleotides not matched to a gene: 2. The CDR3 has 13 amino acids. The CDR3 loop reads CAIRGQGDQPQHF. The CDR3 coding sequence is TGTGCCATCAGGGGACAGGGTGATCAGCCCCAGCATTTT.

The chain carries TRBV5-1 and TRBJ2-7, with D maybe TRBD1 (5 bases). Germline assignment: CDR1 SGHRS and CDR2 YFSETQ. The CDR3 length is 11 residues. Between the trimmed V and J ends, which lost 4 bases and 6 bases, there was a span of 8 bases. CDR3: CASSAGFEQYF. The CDR3 region has the DNA TGCGCCAGCAGCGCAGGGTTCGAGCAGTACTTC.

The rearrangement links TRBV6-5 to TRBJ1-2; 8 bases map to TRBD1. V gave up 6 bases and J gave up 0 bases; unmatched junction bases: 6. CDR1 and CDR2 (germline): MNHEY, SVGAGI. This CDR3 has 15 amino acids. Here the CDR3 reads CASRMGQAANYGYTF. CDR3 in DNA: TGTGCCAGCAGGATGGGACAGGCCGCTAACTATGGCTACACCTTC.

The CDR3 DNA reads TGTGCCAGCAGCGCGGGACAGGGAGGGTTGTGGCAGTACTTC. It encodes CASSAGQGGLWQYF. The J gene is TRBJ2-7, the V gene TRBV7-9, with 9 bases lining up with TRBD1. CDR1 is SEHNR and CDR2 is FQNEAQ in the germline V gene (reference sequence). The length of the CDR3 is 14 residues. V lost 5 bases, J lost 9 bases, and 11 bases stayed unmatched.

This clone was found once. The DNA for the CDR3 is TGCGCCAGCAGCAGTAGTACAGGGGGTAGGTCACCCCTCCACTTT. It translates to CASSSSTGGRSPLHF. The rearrangement joins TRBV5-1 to TRBJ1-6, with 8 bases fitting TRBD1. The CDR3 spans 15 residues. Germline CDR1 reads SGHRS; CDR2 reads YFSETQ. Trimming at V came to 4 bases and at J to 10 bases, leaving 10 bases not matched to a gene.

This chain uses TRBV19 with TRBJ1-1; 8 positions match TRBD1. This CDR3 contains 14 residues. J lost 6 bases, V lost 5 bases, and 8 bases had no gene match. Germline assignment: CDR1 LNHDA and CDR2 SQIVND (reference sequence). As DNA, the CDR3 is TGTGCCAGTAGTGCCGTCGACAGGGGCTCTGAAGCTTTCTTT. It yields the protein CASSAVDRGSEAFF.

J is TRBJ2-3 and V is TRBV6-6; tentative D call: TRBD1 (5 bases). Per the germline V gene, CDR1 is MNHNY and CDR2 is SVGAGI (reference sequence). Trimming took 7 bases from V and 0 from J, leaving 11 bases between them. There are 14 residues in the CDR3. As DNA, the CDR3 is TGTGCCAGCACCCAGACAGCTAGCACAGATACGCAGTATTTT. This encodes CASTQTASTDTQYF.